This entry describes one T cell receptor (beta chain). The sample originates from a study of PD-L1 blockade in urothelial cancer. Generated by immunoSEQ multiplex PCR, the TCRdb table keeps only in-frame clones and is missing some. The table has 40,000 to 45,000 clones, roughly 91% seen once. The input for sequencing was PBMCs, taken around atezolizumab (anti-PD-L1) treatment. The source of this sequence is a woman between 55 and 75 years old with urothelial cancer.

This CDR3 is CASRQGAAKNIQYF. The CDR3 nucleotides read TGTGCCAGCAGACAGGGGGCAGCCAAAAACATTCAGTACTTC. The chain couples TRBV6-5 to TRBJ2-4, with 9 bases identical to TRBD1. Germline V gene sequence: CDR1 MNHEY, CDR2 SVGAGI. There are 14 residues in the CDR3. The ends lost 6 bases at V and 0 bases at J; junction bases unmatched: 0.